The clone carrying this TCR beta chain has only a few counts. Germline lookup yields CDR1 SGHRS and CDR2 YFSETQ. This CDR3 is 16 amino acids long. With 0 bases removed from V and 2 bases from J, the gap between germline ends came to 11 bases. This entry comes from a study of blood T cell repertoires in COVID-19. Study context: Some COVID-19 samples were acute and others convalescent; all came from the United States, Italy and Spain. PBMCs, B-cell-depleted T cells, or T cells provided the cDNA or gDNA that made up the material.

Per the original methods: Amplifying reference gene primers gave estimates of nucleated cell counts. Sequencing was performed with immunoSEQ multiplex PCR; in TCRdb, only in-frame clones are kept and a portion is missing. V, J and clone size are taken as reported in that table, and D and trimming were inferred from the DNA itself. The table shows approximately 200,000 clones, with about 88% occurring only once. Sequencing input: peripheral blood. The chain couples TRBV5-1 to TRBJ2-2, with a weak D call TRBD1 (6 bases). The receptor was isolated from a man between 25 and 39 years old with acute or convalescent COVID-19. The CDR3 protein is CASSLDGRGNTGELFF. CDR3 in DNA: TGCGCCAGCAGCTTGGACGGCAGGGGAAACACCGGGGAGCTGTTTTTT.